This is a list of T cell receptor beta chains from one sample in a study of siplizumab effects on memory and regulatory T cells. Repertoires were generated with immunoSEQ multiplex PCR, while TCRdb's copy carries only in-frame clones and drops some. The sample shows 100,000 or so clones, approximately 92% of them seen only once. Sequencing was performed on CD4+ T cells sorted from blood. The receptor source for this set is a human donor in good health. Some clones in this sample may be carry-over from other donors' samples. Both conserved end residues are part of each CDR3. A D gene is named only where the DNA matches it firmly. Clone size, where shown, is once, few, many, or a class for clones that have expanded.

>NA|NA|TRBV5-8|TRBJ2-5
TGTGCCAGCAGCTTGTTAATCGGGGGCAGGGGTGGAGAGACCCAGTACTTC
CASSLLIGGRGGETQYF
>NA|NA|TRBV30|TRBJ2-7
TGTGCCTGGAGTGACACCTACGAGCAGTACTTC
CAWSDTYEQYF
>NA|NA|TRBV29-1|TRBJ1-1
TGCAGCGTTGAAGAACTTCGGGCCGAAGCTTTCTTT
CSVEELRAEAFF
>NA|TRBD2|TRBV28|TRBJ2-5
TGTGCCAGCACGCTAGCGGGACAAGAGACCCAGTACTTC
CASTLAGQETQYF
>NA|TRBD1|TRBV5-1|TRBJ2-7
TGCGCCAGCAGCTTGGACGGGACAGGGGCCTACGAGCAGTACTTC
CASSLDGTGAYEQYF
>NA|NA|TRBV5-6|TRBJ2-1
TGTGCCAGCAGCTTCTATGTGGGTCAGACCTACAATGAGCAGTTCTTC
CASSFYVGQTYNEQFF
>few|TRBD2|TRBV11-2|TRBJ2-3
TGTGCCAGCAGGACTAGCGGGAGGGGCCCAGATACGCAGTATTTT
CASRTSGRGPDTQYF
>NA|NA|TRBV19|TRBJ1-5
TGTGCCAGTAGTATAGTCTGGGTAGGAGACCATCAGCCCCAGCATTTT
CASSIVWVGDHQPQHF
>NA|TRBD2|TRBV19|TRBJ2-7
TGTGCCATTCCCCTACCGGAGCGGGGCTACTACGAGCAGTACTTC
CAIPLPERGYYEQYF
>NA|NA|TRBV28|TRBJ1-2
TGTGCCAGCAGTTTAGGAGGGTATGGCTACACCTTC
CASSLGGYGYTF
>NA|TRBD1|TRBV7-9|TRBJ2-5
TGTGCCAGCAGCTTTCCGTCGGGACAGCAAGAGACCCAGTACTTC
CASSFPSGQQETQYF
>NA|NA|TRBV2|TRBJ2-2
TGTGCCAGCAACGCGAAACCAAACACCGGGGAGCTGTTTTTT
CASNAKPNTGELFF
>NA|NA|TRBV29-1|TRBJ2-5
TGCAGCGTTGAAGATCACCCCGGGGTAGGGACCCAGTACTTC
CSVEDHPGVGTQYF
>once|NA|TRBV7-6|TRBJ2-1
TGTGCCAGCAGCTTAGCTGGCAGGCACAATGAGCAGTTCTTC
CASSLAGRHNEQFF